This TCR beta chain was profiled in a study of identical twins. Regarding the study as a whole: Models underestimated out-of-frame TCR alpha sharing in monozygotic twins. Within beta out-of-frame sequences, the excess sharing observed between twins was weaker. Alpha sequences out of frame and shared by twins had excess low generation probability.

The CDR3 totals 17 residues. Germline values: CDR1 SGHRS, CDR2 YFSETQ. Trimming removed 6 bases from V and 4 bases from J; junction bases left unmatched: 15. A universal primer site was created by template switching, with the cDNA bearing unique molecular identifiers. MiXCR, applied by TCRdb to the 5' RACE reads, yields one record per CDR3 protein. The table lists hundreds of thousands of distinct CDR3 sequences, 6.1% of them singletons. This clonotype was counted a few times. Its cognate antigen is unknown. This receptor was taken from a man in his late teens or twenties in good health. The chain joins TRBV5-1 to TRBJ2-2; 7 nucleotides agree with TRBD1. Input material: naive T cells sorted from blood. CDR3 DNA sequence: TGCGCCAGCATCCTCTACAGGGGATCCTCGGGCACCGGGGAGCTGTTTTTT. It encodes CASILYRGSSGTGELFF.